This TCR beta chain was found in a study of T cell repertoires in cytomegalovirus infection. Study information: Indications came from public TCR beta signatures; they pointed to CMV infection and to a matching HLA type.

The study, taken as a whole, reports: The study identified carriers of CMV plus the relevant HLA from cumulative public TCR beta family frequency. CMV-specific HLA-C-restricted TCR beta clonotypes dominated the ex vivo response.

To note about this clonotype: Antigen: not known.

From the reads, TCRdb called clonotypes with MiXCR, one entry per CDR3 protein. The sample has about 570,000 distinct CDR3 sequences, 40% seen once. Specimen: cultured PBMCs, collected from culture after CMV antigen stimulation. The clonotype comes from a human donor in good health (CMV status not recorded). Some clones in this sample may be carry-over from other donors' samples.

Here the CDR3 reads CASSSTVTNEKLFF. CDR3 coding DNA: TGTGCCAGCAGTTCGACAGTCACTAATGAAAAACTGTTTTTT. The chain is built from TRBV12-3 or TRBV12-4 and TRBJ1-4; a possible D gene is TRBD1 (5 bases). With 4 bases removed from V and 2 bases from J, the gap between germline ends came to 8 bases. The CDR3 spans 14 residues.